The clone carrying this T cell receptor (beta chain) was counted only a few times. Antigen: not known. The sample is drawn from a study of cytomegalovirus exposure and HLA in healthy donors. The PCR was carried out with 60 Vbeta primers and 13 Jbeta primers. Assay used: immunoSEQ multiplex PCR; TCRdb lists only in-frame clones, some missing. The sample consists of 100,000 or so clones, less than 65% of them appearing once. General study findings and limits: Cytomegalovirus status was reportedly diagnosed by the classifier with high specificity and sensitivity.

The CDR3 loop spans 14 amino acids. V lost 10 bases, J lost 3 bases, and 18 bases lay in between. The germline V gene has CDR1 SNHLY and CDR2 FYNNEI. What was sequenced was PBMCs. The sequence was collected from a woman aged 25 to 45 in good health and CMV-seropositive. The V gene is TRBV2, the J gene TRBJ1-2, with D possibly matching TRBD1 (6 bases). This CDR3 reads CANIQGESDYGYTF. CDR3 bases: TGTGCCAACATACAGGGCGAGTCTGACTATGGCTACACCTTC.